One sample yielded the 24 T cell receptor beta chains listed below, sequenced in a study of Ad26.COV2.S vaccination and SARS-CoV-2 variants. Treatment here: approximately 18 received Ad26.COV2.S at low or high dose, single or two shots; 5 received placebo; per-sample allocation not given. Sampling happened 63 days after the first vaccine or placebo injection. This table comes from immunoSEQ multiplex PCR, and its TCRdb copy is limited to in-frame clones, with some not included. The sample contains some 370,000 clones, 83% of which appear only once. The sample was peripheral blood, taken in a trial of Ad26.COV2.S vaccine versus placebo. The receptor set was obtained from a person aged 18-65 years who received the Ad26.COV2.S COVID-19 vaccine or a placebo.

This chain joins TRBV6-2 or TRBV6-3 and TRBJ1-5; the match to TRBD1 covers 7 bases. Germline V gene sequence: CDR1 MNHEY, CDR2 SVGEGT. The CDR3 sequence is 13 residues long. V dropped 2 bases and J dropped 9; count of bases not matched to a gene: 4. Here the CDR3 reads CASSYGQERPQHF. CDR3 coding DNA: TGTGCCAGCAGTTACGGACAGGAAAGGCCCCAGCATTTT.

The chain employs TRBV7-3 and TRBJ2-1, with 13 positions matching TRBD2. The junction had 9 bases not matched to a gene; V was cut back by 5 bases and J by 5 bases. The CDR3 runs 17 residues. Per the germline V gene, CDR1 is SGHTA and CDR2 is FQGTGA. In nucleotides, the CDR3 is TGTGCCAGCAGCCTCGTGGGACTAGCGGGGAACCACAATGAGCAGTTCTTC. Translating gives CASSLVGLAGNHNEQFF.

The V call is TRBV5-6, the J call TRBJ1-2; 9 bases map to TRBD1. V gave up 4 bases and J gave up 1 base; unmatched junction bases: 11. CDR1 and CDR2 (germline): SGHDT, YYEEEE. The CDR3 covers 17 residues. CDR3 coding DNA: TGTGCCAGCAGCCCTTTGACTACAGGGGGCGATAACTATGGCTACACCTTC. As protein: CASSPLTTGGDNYGYTF.

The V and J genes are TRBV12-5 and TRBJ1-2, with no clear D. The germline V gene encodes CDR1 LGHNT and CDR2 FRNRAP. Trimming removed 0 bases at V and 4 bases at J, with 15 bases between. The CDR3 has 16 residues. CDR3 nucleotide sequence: TGTGCTAGTGGTTTGGTACTCCTGGGGAAGGTCTATGGCTACACCTTC. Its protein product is CASGLVLLGKVYGYTF.

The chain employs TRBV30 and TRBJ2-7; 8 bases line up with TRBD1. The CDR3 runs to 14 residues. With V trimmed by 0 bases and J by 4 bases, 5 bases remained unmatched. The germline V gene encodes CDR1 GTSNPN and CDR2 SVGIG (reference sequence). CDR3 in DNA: TGTGCCTGGAGTGTAGGTGGACAGGGTTACGAGCAGTACTTC. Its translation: CAWSVGGQGYEQYF. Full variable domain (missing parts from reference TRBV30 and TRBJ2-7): SQTIHQWPATLVQPVGSPLSLECTVEGTSNPNLYWYRQAAGRGLQLLFYSVGIGQISSEVPQNLSASRPQDRQFILSSKKLLLSDSGFYLCAWSVGGQGYEQYFGPGTRLTVT.

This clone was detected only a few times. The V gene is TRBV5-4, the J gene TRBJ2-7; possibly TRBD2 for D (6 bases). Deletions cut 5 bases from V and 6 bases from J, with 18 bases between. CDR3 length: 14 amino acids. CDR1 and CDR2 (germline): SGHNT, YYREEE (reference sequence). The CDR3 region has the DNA TGTGCCAGCAGTTTCGGCGGGGTCATCGGCGAGCAGTACTTC. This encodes CASSFGGVIGEQYF.

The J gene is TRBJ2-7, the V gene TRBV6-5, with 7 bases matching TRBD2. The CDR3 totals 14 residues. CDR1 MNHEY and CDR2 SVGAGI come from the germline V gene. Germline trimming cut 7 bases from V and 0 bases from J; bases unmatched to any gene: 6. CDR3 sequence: CASKGRATSYEQYF. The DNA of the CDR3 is TGTGCCAGCAAGGGGAGGGCTACCTCCTACGAGCAGTACTTC.

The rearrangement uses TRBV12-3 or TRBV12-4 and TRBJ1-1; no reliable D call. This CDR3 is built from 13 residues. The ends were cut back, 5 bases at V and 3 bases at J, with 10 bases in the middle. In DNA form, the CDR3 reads TGTGCCAGCAGTCCGGACGTTGACACTGAAGCTTTCTTT. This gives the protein CASSPDVDTEAFF.

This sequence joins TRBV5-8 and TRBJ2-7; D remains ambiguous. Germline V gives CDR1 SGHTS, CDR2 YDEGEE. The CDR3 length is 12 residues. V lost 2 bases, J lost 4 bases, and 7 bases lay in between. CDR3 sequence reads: CASSFTAYEQYF. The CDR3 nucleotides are TGTGCCAGCAGCTTTACGGCGTACGAGCAGTACTTC.

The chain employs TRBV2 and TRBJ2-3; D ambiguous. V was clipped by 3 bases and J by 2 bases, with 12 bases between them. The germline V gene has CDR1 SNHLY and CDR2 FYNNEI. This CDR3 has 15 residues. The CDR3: CASSDSSAYTDTQYF. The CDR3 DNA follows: TGTGCCAGCAGTGACTCCAGCGCTTACACAGATACGCAGTATTTT.

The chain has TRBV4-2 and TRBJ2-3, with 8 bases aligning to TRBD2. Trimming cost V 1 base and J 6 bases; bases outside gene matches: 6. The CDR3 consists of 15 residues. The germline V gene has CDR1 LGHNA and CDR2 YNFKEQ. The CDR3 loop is CASSQVSGERDTQYF. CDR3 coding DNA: TGTGCCAGCAGCCAAGTTAGCGGGGAGAGGGATACGCAGTATTTT.

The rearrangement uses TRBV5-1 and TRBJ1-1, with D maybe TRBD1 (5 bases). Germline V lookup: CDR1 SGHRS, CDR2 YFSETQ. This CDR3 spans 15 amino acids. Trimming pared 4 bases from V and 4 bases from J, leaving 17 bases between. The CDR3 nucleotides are TGCGCCAGCAGCCTTCCTATGGGGGGTAGCACTGAAGCTTTCTTT. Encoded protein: CASSLPMGGSTEAFF.

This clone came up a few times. The CDR3: CASSLQGALVLGGELFF. The CDR3 region has the DNA TGTGCCAGCAGTTTACAGGGCGCTCTAGTCTTAGGCGGGGAGCTGTTTTTT. The J gene is TRBJ2-2, the V gene TRBV27; possibly TRBD1 for D (5 bases). Germline V lookup: CDR1 MNHEY, CDR2 SMNVEV (reference sequence). V was cut by 2 bases and J by 7 bases, with 20 bases left in between. CDR3 length: 17 residues.

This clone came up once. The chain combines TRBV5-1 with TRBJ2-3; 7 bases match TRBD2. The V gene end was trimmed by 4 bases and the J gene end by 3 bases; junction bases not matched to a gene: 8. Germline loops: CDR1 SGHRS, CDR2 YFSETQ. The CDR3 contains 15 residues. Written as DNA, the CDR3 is TGCGCCAGCAGCGCTACGGGAGGCTTAACAGATACGCAGTATTTT. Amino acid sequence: CASSATGGLTDTQYF.

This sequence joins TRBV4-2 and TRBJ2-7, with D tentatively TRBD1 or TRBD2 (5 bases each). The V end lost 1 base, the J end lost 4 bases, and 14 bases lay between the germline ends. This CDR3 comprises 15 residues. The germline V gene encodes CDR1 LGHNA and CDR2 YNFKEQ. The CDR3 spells CASSQGPGQRYEQYF. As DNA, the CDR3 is TGTGCCAGCAGCCAAGGGCCAGGGCAGCGGTACGAGCAGTACTTC.

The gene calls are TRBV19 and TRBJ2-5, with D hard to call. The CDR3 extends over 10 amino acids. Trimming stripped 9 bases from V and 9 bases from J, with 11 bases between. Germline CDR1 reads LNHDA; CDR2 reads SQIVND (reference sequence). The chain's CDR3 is CARSRNAQYF. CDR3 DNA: TGTGCCAGGTCTCGGAACGCCCAGTACTTC.

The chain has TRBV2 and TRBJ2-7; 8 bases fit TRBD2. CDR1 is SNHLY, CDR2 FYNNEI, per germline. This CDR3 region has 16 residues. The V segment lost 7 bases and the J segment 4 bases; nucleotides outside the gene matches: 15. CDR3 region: CASKFKKMASGYEQYF. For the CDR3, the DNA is TGTGCCAGCAAATTTAAAAAGATGGCTAGCGGGTACGAGCAGTACTTC.

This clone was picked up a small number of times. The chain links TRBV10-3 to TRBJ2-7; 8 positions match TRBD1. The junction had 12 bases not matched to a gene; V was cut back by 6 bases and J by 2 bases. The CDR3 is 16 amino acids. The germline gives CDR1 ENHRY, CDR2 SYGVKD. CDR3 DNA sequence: TGTGCCATCAGCCCCCAGGGGGCCGGGACCACCTACGAGCAGTACTTC. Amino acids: CAISPQGAGTTYEQYF.

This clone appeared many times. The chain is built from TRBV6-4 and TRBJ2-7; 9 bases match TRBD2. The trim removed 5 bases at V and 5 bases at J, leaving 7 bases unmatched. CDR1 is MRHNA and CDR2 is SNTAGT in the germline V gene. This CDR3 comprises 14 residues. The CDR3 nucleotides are TGTGCCAGCAGTAAGGGACTAGCCGGGGACGAGCAGTACTTC. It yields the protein CASSKGLAGDEQYF.

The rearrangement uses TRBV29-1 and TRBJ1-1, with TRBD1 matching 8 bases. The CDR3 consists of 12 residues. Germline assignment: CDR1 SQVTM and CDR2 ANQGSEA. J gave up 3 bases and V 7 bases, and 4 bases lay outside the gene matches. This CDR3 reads CSALQGDTEAFF. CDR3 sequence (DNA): TGCAGCGCGTTACAGGGGGACACTGAAGCTTTCTTT.

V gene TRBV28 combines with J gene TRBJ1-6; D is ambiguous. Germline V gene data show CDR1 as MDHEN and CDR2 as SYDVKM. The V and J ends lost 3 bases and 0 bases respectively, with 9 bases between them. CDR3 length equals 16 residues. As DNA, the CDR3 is TGTGCCAGCAGTTTCGGGAGCAGCTCCTATAATTCACCCCTCCACTTT. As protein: CASSFGSSSYNSPLHF.

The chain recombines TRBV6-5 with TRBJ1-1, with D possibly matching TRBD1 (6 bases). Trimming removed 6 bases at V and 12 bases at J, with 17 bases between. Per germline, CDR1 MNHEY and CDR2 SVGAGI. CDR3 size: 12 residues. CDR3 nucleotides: TGTGCCAGCAGATCCCAGGGGCTGCAATCTTTCTTT. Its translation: CASRSQGLQSFF.

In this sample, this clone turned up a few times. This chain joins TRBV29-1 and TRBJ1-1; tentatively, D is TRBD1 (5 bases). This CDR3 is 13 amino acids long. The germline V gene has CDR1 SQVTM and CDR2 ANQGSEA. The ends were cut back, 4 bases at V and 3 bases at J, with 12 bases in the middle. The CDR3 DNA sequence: TGCAGCGTTGCTGGGACTCCGGACACTGAAGCTTTCTTT. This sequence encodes CSVAGTPDTEAFF.

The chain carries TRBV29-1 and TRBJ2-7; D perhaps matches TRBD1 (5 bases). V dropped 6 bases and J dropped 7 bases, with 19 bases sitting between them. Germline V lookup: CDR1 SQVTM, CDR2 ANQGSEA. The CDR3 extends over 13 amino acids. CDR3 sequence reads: CSVQGSHQGEQYF. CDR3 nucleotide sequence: TGCAGCGTCCAGGGCTCACATCAAGGGGAGCAGTACTTC.